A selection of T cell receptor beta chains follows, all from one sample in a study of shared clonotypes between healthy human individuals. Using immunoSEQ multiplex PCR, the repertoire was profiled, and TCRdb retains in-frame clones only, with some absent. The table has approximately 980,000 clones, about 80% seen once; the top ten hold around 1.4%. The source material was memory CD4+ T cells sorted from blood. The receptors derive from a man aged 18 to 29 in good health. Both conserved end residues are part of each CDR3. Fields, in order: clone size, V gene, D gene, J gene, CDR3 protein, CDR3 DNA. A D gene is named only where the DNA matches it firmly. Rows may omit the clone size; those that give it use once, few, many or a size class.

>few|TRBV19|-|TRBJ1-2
CASSMPGLSNYGYTF
TGTGCCAGTAGTATGCCCGGGCTCAGCAACTATGGCTACACCTTC
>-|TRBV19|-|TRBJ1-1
CASSAIGEATEAFF
TGTGCCAGTAGCGCGATAGGGGAAGCCACTGAAGCTTTCTTT
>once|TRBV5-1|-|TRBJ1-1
CASSLTANTEAFF
TGCGCCAGCAGCCTGACAGCTAACACTGAAGCTTTCTTT
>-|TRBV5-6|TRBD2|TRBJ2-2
CASSFRTSLNTGELFF
TGTGCCAGCAGCTTCCGGACTAGTTTGAACACCGGGGAGCTGTTTTTT
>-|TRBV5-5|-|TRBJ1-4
CASSLSQSGEKLFF
TGTGCCAGCAGCTTGAGTCAGTCGGGCGAAAAACTGTTTTTT
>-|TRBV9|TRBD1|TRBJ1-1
CASSALDRDSEAFF
TGTGCCAGCAGCGCCCTAGACCGGGACAGCGAAGCTTTCTTT
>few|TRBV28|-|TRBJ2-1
CASSPGTEQFF
TGTGCCAGCAGTCCGGGGACTGAGCAGTTCTTC
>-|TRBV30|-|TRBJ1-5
CAWKGGGLGQPQHF
TGTGCCTGGAAGGGTGGGGGGCTCGGTCAGCCCCAGCATTTT
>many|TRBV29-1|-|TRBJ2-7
CSVAERTSSYEQYF
TGCAGCGTTGCCGAGAGGACAAGCTCCTACGAGCAGTACTTC
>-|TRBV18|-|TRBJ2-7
CASSPPGTSYEQYF
TGTGCCAGCTCACCACCGGGGACCTCCTACGAGCAGTACTTC
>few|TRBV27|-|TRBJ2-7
CASSRATYPYEQYF
TGTGCCAGCAGTCGCGCCACATATCCCTACGAGCAGTACTTC
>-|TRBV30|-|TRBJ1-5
CAWSVYNQPQHF
TGTGCCTGGAGTGTATATAATCAGCCCCAGCATTTT
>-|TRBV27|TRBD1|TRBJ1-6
CASSYQGGQFNSPLHF
TGTGCCAGCAGTTATCAGGGGGGTCAGTTCAATTCACCCCTCCACTTT
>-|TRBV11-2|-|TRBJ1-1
CASRSDRNTEAFF
TGTGCCAGCAGATCCGATCGAAACACTGAAGCTTTCTTT
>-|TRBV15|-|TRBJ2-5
CATSGRNPFQETQYF
TGTGCCACCAGCGGAAGAAACCCATTCCAAGAGACCCAGTACTTC
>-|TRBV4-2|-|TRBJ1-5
CASSQDWRGEQRVQPQHF
TGTGCCAGCAGCCAAGATTGGCGGGGAGAACAGAGGGTACAGCCCCAGCATTTT
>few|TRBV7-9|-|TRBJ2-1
CASSLTEQGNEQFF
TGTGCCAGCAGCTTAACGGAGCAGGGGAATGAGCAGTTCTTC
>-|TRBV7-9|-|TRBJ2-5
CASSSGETQYF
TGTGCCAGCAGCTCTGGGGAGACCCAGTACTTC
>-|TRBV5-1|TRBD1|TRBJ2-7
CASSSGGLDTYEQYF
TGCGCCAGCAGCTCAGGGGGATTGGACACCTACGAGCAGTACTTC
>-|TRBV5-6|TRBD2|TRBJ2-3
CASSPGLAGGSADTQYF
TGTGCCAGCAGCCCCGGACTAGCGGGAGGTAGTGCAGATACGCAGTATTTT
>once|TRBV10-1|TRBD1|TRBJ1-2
CASRKTGQGYTF
TGCGCCAGCAGGAAGACAGGGCAGGGCTACACCTTC
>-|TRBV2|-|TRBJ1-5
CASSIMGQTYQPQHF
TGTGCCAGCAGTATCATGGGTCAGACCTATCAGCCCCAGCATTTT
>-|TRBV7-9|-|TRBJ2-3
CASSSHSVGATDTQYF
TGTGCCAGCAGCTCCCATTCAGTGGGGGCCACAGATACGCAGTATTTT
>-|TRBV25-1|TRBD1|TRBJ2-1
CASSGLNKGAEQFF
TGTGCCAGCAGTGGCCTGAATAAGGGGGCCGAGCAGTTCTTC
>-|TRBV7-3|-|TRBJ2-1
CASSLLGSSYNEQFF
TGTGCCAGCAGCTTACTGGGGAGCTCCTACAATGAGCAGTTCTTC
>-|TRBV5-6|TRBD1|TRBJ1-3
CASSLPGQFSGNTIYF
TGTGCCAGCAGCTTACCGGGACAGTTCTCTGGAAACACCATATATTTT
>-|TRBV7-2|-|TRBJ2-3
CASSSLSDTQYF
TGTGCCAGCAGCTCACTCTCCGATACGCAGTATTTT
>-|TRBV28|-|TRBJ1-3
CASSLFGPGGEANTIYF
-
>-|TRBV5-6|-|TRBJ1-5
CASSWRDSGQPQHF
TGTGCCAGCAGCTGGCGGGACTCCGGACAGCCCCAGCATTTT
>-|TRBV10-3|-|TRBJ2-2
CAISANTGELFF
TGTGCCATCTCCGCGAACACCGGGGAGCTGTTTTTT
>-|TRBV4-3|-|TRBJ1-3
CASSPEGIGGNTIYF
TGCGCCAGCAGTCCTGAGGGGATAGGCGGAAACACCATATATTTT
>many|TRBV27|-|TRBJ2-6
CASSSLTSGANVLTF
TGTGCCAGCAGTTCTCTAACCTCTGGGGCCAACGTCCTGACTTTC
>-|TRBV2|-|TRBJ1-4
CASSELLGLGEKLFF
TGTGCCAGCAGTGAACTTCTTGGATTAGGTGAAAAACTGTTTTTT
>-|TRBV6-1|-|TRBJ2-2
CASRRRDTGELFF
TGTGCCAGCAGGCGGAGGGACACCGGGGAGCTGTTTTTT
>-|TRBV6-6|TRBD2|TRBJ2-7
CASTMTSASSYEQYF
TGTGCCAGCACTATGACTAGCGCCAGCTCCTACGAGCAGTACTTC
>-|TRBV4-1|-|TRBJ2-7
CASSEGLSAKGEQYF
TGCGCCAGCAGCGAGGGACTCAGTGCCAAGGGAGAGCAGTACTTC
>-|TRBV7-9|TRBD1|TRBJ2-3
CASSPRTGGGTQYF
TGTGCCAGCAGCCCCCGGACAGGGGGTGGGACGCAGTATTTT
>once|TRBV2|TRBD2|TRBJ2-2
CASSGTSAGELFF
TGTGCCAGCAGTGGCACTAGCGCCGGGGAGCTGTTTTTT
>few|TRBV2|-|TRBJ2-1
CASSASWLAGNNEQFF
TGTGCCAGCAGTGCCTCCTGGCTAGCAGGCAACAATGAGCAGTTCTTC
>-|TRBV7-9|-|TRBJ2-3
CASSLEVIDTQYF
TGTGCCAGCAGCTTAGAAGTCATCGATACGCAGTATTTT
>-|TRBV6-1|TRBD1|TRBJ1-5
CASSAVTGGNQPQHF
TGTGCCAGCAGTGCGGTGACAGGGGGCAATCAGCCCCAGCATTTT
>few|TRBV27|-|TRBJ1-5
CASSLNIDQPQHF
TGTGCCAGCTCCCTAAATATCGATCAGCCCCAGCATTTT